These 21 T cell receptor beta chains were all obtained from the same sample, sequenced in a study of cytomegalovirus exposure and HLA in healthy donors. TCRdb keeps only in-frame clones here, not all; method: immunoSEQ multiplex PCR. The repertoire holds around 130,000 clones, over 85% seen once, with about 3% in the top ten. The material sequenced was PBMCs. The receptors here all came from a man aged 25 to 40 in good health and CMV-seronegative.

The chain recombines TRBV5-6 with TRBJ1-3; tentatively, D is TRBD1 (6 bases). The CDR3 spans 14 residues. Deletions cut 0 bases from V and 5 bases from J, with 9 bases between. Per germline, CDR1 SGHDT and CDR2 YYEEEE. CDR3 DNA sequence: TGTGCCAGCAGCTTGGGGGACATCCGAAACACCATATATTTT. This gives the protein CASSLGDIRNTIYF. Looking up the rest from reference TRBV5-6 and TRBJ1-3 gives the full variable domain: DAGVTQSPTHLIKTRGQQVTLRCSPKSGHDTVSWYQQALGQGPQFIFQYYEEEERQRGNFPDRFSGHQFPNYSSELNVNALLLGDSALYLCASSLGDIRNTIYFGEGSWLTVV.

The chain is built from TRBV5-1 and TRBJ1-2; TRBD1 aligns across 7 bases. The germline gives CDR1 SGHRS, CDR2 YFSETQ. This CDR3 contains 12 residues. V lost 9 bases and J lost 5; bases outside the gene matches: 7. The CDR3 DNA reads as TGCGCCACTGGGGACAGACTTTATGGCTACACCTTC. Encoded protein: CATGDRLYGYTF.

V gene TRBV6-1 combines with J gene TRBJ1-1; no clear D gene. The CDR3 contains 17 residues. Trimming took 0 bases from V and 0 from J, leaving 14 bases between them. Per germline, CDR1 MNHNS and CDR2 SASEGT. The CDR3 region has the DNA TGTGCCAGCAGTGAAGCGAAGAGGAGGGCCATGAACACTGAAGCTTTCTTT. Translation: CASSEAKRRAMNTEAFF.

The rearrangement uses TRBV11-2 and TRBJ2-5, with a possible D match to TRBD2 (6 bases). CDR3 length equals 13 residues. Germline V gives CDR1 SGHAT, CDR2 FQNNGV. The V gene lost 11 bases and the J gene lost 2 bases, with 15 bases spanning the gap. The CDR3 loop reads CACSRGRQETQYF. In nucleotides, the CDR3 is TGTGCCTGCTCCCGGGGGAGGCAAGAGACCCAGTACTTC.

The rearrangement joins TRBV5-1 to TRBJ1-2; 10 nucleotides align to TRBD1. Germline V gene sequence: CDR1 SGHRS, CDR2 YFSETQ. Trimming took 4 bases from V and 5 from J; bases not matched to a gene: 2. CDR3 size: 13 residues. The CDR3 region is CASSEGQGYGYTF. CDR3 DNA sequence: TGCGCCAGCAGCGAGGGACAGGGGTATGGCTACACCTTC.

This clone turned up a few times. This rearrangement joins TRBV5-4 to TRBJ1-2; D ambiguous. In germline, CDR1 is SGHNT, CDR2 YYREEE (reference sequence). CDR3 length: 13 amino acids. The ends were cut back, 5 bases at V and 7 bases at J, with 15 bases in the middle. The CDR3 coding sequence is TGTGCCAGCAGAGCCGCCGAGAGGGCTGGCTACACCTTC. It is translated as CASRAAERAGYTF.

Comments on this clone: One junction end disagrees with the germline gene, perhaps due to a read error. V is TRBV5-6 and J is TRBJ1-2; D is possibly TRBD1 (6 bases). The CDR3 contains 15 residues. The germline V gene encodes CDR1 SGHDT and CDR2 YYEEEE. Written as DNA, the CDR3 is TGTGCCCGCAGCTGGGGGCGGGGGGCCGTCTATGGCTACACCTTC. It is translated as CARSWGRGAVYGYTF.

This clone was observed a few times. The J gene is TRBJ2-7, the V gene TRBV18; weak D call: TRBD1 (5 bases). Between the trimmed V and J ends, which lost 0 bases and 3 bases, there was a span of 9 bases. The germline gives CDR1 KGHSH, CDR2 LQKENI. This CDR3 has 14 residues. This CDR3 is CASSPPRTLYEQYF. The CDR3 nucleotides read TGTGCCAGCTCACCACCCCGGACACTCTACGAGCAGTACTTC.

This clone showed up just once. Compared with germline, one end of the junction differs, possibly owing to a read error. The V call is TRBV11-2, the J call TRBJ2-1; D gene ambiguous. Germline V gene lookup returns CDR1 SGHAT and CDR2 FQNNGV. The CDR3 has 12 residues. The CDR3 nucleotides are TGTGCCAGCAGCTTAGATCAGTCGTTCACTATCTTC. Protein product: CASSLDQSFTIF.

Comment on this clone: A read error may produce the germline difference seen at one junction end. The chain carries TRBV27 and TRBJ1-4, with TRBD1 matching 7 bases. Per the germline V gene, CDR1 is MNHEY and CDR2 is SMNVEV (reference sequence). The CDR3 is 11 residues long. The DNA for the CDR3 is TGTGCCAGCAGTGACGGACAGGAGGTGGCTTTT. Translating gives CASSDGQEVAF.

This chain links TRBV5-3 with TRBJ1-5, with TRBD1 matching over 9 bases. TRBV5-3 is assigned to the ORF class and has an uncertain function. V lost 0 bases to trimming and J lost 5 bases; unmatched junction nucleotides: 3. The CDR3 runs to 15 residues. The CDR3 DNA is TGTGCCAGAAGCTTGGGACAGGGGGGTCATCAGCCCCAGCATTTT. Protein sequence: CARSLGQGGHQPQHF.

V and J are TRBV6-6 and TRBJ2-7, with D maybe TRBD1 (6 bases). The ends were cut back, 9 bases at V and 2 bases at J, with 17 bases in the middle. This CDR3 is 14 amino acids long. Germline CDR1 and CDR2: MNHNY and SVGAGI (reference sequence). CDR3 sequence reads: CASRPGHNTYEQYF. The CDR3 coding sequence is TGTGCCAGTCGACCGGGACACAACACCTACGAGCAGTACTTC.

V is TRBV5-4 and J is TRBJ1-2; D remains ambiguous. CDR3 size: 14 residues. CDR1 is SGHNT and CDR2 is YYREEE in the germline V gene (reference sequence). V was shortened by 0 bases and J by 6 bases, with 12 bases between the two germline ends. The CDR3 reads CASSLAGGGDGYTF. CDR3 in DNA: TGTGCCAGCAGCTTGGCCGGAGGAGGTGATGGCTACACCTTC.

The V gene is TRBV7-9, the J gene TRBJ1-1; TRBD1 might be the D (5 bases). There are 14 residues in the CDR3. The V gene's germline CDR1 is SEHNR and CDR2 FQNEAQ (reference sequence). V gave up 5 bases and J gave up 2 bases, with 12 bases separating them. The CDR3: CASSRSTANTEAFF. The CDR3 nucleotides are TGTGCCAGCAGCCGATCGACAGCAAACACTGAAGCTTTCTTT.

The rearrangement links TRBV6-6 to TRBJ2-5; 8 nucleotides agree with TRBD1. V dropped 4 bases and J dropped 5; count of bases not matched to a gene: 9. This CDR3 comprises 15 residues. Germline values: CDR1 MNHNY, CDR2 SVGAGI (reference sequence). Here the CDR3 reads CASSSLRGRRETQYF. The CDR3 DNA is TGTGCCAGCAGTTCGCTCAGGGGGCGCCGGGAGACCCAGTACTTC.

This clone has a handful of counts. The rearrangement joins TRBV5-1 to TRBJ1-2, with 8 bases aligning to TRBD1. V dropped 3 bases and J dropped 9; count of bases not matched to a gene: 7. Germline-derived CDR1 and CDR2 are SGHRS and YFSETQ. CDR3 length: 13 residues. CDR3 in DNA: TGCGCCAGCAGCTGGGGACAGGATGGACGCTACACCTTC. Residues: CASSWGQDGRYTF.

The rearrangement uses TRBV5-4 and TRBJ2-5; 8 positions match TRBD1. Germline CDR1 reads SGHNT; CDR2 reads YYREEE (reference sequence). The CDR3 extends over 15 amino acids. Trimming removed 5 bases from V and 4 bases from J; junction bases left unmatched: 10. The CDR3 sequence: CASRLDVGQGETQYF. The CDR3 DNA sequence: TGTGCCAGCAGGCTTGATGTAGGACAGGGAGAGACCCAGTACTTC.

This rearrangement joins TRBV7-9 to TRBJ2-5; 7 bases map to TRBD1. The germline V gene encodes CDR1 SEHNR and CDR2 FQNEAQ (reference sequence). With 4 bases clipped from V and 5 bases from J, the junction kept 10 bases outside the gene matches. This CDR3 comprises 15 residues. The CDR3 bases are TGTGCCAGCAGCTCCTTTCTAGGGGGCGGGGAGACCCAGTACTTC. Residues: CASSSFLGGGETQYF.

V is TRBV11-2 and J is TRBJ2-7, with D possibly matching TRBD1 (6 bases). V lost 1 base, J lost 2 bases, and 12 bases lay in between. Germline V lookup: CDR1 SGHAT, CDR2 FQNNGV. The CDR3 covers 15 residues. CDR3 sequence reads: CASSLGTGNAYEQYF. CDR3 sequence (DNA): TGTGCCAGCAGCTTAGGTACAGGGAATGCCTACGAGCAGTACTTC.

The V call is TRBV7-2, the J call TRBJ2-5, with a possible D match to TRBD1 (7 bases). From germline, CDR1 is SGHTA and CDR2 FQGNSA. V was cut by 4 bases and J by 4 bases, with 13 bases left in between. The CDR3 covers 14 residues. The CDR3 nucleotides are TGTGCCAGCAGCTACAACAGGGGAGGAGAGACCCAGTACTTC. Translated: CASSYNRGGETQYF. The full variable domain, rest sourced from reference TRBV7-2 and TRBJ2-5, is GAGVSQSPSNKVTEKGKDVELRCDPISGHTALYWYRQSLGQGLEFLIYFQGNSAPDKSGLPSDRFSAERTGGSVSTLTIQRTQQEDSAVYLCASSYNRGGETQYFGPGTRLLVL.

This chain joins TRBV7-9 and TRBJ1-6, with TRBD1 identical over 7 bases. The CDR3 consists of 15 residues. Trimming removed 5 bases from V and 8 bases from J; junction bases left unmatched: 9. Germline assignment: CDR1 SEHNR and CDR2 FQNEAQ (reference sequence). CDR3 nucleotide sequence: TGTGCCAGCAGCCAGGACAGGCCGGGGGATTCACCCCTCCACTTT. Translated, it gives CASSQDRPGDSPLHF.